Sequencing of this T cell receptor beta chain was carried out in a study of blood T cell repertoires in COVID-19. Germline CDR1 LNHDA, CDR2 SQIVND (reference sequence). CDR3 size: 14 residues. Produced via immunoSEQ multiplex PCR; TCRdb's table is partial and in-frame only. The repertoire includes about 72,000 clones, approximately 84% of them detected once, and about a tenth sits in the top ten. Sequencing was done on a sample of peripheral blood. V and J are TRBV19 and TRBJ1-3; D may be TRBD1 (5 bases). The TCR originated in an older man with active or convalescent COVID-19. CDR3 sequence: CAPLSGGSGNTIYF. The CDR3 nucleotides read TGTGCACCCCTAAGCGGGGGGTCTGGAAACACCATATATTTT. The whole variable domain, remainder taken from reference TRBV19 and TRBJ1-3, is DGGITQSPKYLFRKEGQNVTLSCEQNLNHDAMYWYRQDPGQGLRLIYYSQIVNDFQKGDIAEGYSVSREKKESFPLTVTSAQKNPTAFYLCAPLSGGSGNTIYFGEGSWLTVV.